The clone carrying this T cell receptor (beta chain) showed up just a few times. Its antigen remains unknown. The CDR3 spans 14 residues. From germline, CDR1 is MGHRA and CDR2 YSYEKL. Germline trimming cut 4 bases from V and 5 bases from J; bases unmatched to any gene: 5. These data belong to a study of T-cell reconstitution after alpha-beta-depleted transplantation in children. Unique molecular identifiers were incorporated into the prepared TCRbeta library. TCRdb re-derived calls from the PCR reads in MiXCR, one entry per CDR3 protein. The data hold about 830,000 distinct CDR3 sequences, with 16% observed a single time. Broader study findings: Reported findings indicate that, about two months after transplant, alpha-beta T cells came from several hundred expanded clones, which were derived from non-depleted graft cells. Some patients' high day-60 TCRbeta diversity was traced to surviving recipient T cells and thymic progenitors. Counts and diversity of T cells one year after transplant came mostly from newly produced T cells.

The sample here was PBMCs, mostly from graft donor cells, taken 360 days after TCRalphabeta/CD19-depleted stem cell transplant. The sequence derives from a male patient aged 10-17 years who had a stem cell transplant for acute lymphoblastic leukemia, so the T cells may come from the graft donor. The chain has TRBV4-1 and TRBJ2-1; 7 bases are shared with TRBD2. The DNA for the CDR3 is TGCGCCAGCAGCCTTCAGCGGGGTAACAATGAGCAGTTCTTC. Its protein product is CASSLQRGNNEQFF.